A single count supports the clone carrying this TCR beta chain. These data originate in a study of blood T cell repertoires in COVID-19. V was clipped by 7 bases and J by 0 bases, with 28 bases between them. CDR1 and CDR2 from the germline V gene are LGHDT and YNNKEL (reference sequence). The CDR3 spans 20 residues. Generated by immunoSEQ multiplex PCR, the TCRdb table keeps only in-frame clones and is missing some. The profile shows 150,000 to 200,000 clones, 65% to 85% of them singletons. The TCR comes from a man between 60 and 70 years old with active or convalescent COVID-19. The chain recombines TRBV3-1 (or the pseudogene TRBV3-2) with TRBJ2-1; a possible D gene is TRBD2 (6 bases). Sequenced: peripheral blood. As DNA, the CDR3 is TGTGCCAGCAAAAAAGGCGGGGTAAAAATACTACCGAGCTCCTACAATGAGCAGTTCTTC. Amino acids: CASKKGGVKILPSSYNEQFF.